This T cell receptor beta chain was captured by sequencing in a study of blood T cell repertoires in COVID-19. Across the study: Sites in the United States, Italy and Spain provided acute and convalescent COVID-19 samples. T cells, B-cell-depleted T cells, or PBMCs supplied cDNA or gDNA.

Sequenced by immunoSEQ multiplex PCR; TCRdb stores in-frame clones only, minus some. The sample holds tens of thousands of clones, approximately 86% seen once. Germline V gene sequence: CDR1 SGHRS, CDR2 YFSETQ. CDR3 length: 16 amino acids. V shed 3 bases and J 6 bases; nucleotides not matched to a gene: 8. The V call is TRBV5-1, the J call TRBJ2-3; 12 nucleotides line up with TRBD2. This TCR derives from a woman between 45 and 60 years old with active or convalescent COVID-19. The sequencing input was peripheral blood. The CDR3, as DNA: TGCGCCAGCAGCTCGACTAGCGGGGGCCTCTTGGATACGCAGTATTTT. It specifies CASSSTSGGLLDTQYF.